The clone carrying this T cell receptor (beta chain) was recorded only once. Its matching antigen is unknown. The entry originates in a study of graft-versus-host responses after intestinal transplantation. The wider study: Grafts were multivisceral, liver-intestinal, or isolated intestinal.

This table comes from immunoSEQ multiplex PCR, and its TCRdb copy is limited to in-frame clones, with some not included. The sample has 90,000 to 120,000 clones; 87% are singletons. Regarding the study as a whole: Early post-transplant HvG declines tracked with peak circulating GvH clone levels.

The CDR3 is made up of 17 amino acids. The junction had 8 bases not matched to a gene; V was cut back by 0 bases and J by 9 bases. The V gene's germline CDR1 is SEHNR and CDR2 FQNEAQ (reference sequence). The receptor comes from a human donor who was the organ donor for an intestinal transplant. The chain employs TRBV7-9 and TRBJ2-1; TRBD2 aligns across 13 bases. This specimen consisted of unstimulated CD4+ T cells sorted from spleen or lymph node cells, obtained before transplant. CDR3 loop: CASSLAFRTSGRGEQFF. DNA for the CDR3: TGTGCCAGCAGCTTAGCCTTTAGGACTAGCGGGAGAGGTGAGCAGTTCTTC. Full variable domain (missing parts from reference TRBV7-9 and TRBJ2-1): DTGVSQNPRHKITKRGQNVTFRCDPISEHNRLYWYRQTLGQGPEFLTYFQNEAQLEKSRLLSDRFSAERPKGSFSTLEIQRTEQGDSAMYLCASSLAFRTSGRGEQFFGPGTRLTVL.